The 8 T cell receptor beta chains below were found in one sample sequenced in a study of cytomegalovirus exposure and HLA in healthy donors. 60 Vbeta and 13 Jbeta primers were used in PCR. Produced via immunoSEQ multiplex PCR; TCRdb's table is partial and in-frame only. Here the sample spans approximately 190,000 clones, approximately 78% being singletons. Sequenced material: PBMCs. These receptors came from a woman younger than 35 in good health and CMV-seronegative.

The rearrangement links TRBV29-1 to TRBJ2-3; 9 positions match TRBD1. The CDR3 length is 14 residues. The V gene end was trimmed by 3 bases and the J gene end by 2 bases; junction bases not matched to a gene: 3. The germline gives CDR1 SQVTM, CDR2 ANQGSEA. In DNA form, the CDR3 reads TGCAGCGTTGAGGGACAGGGATACACAGATACGCAGTATTTT. It codes for CSVEGQGYTDTQYF.

This rearrangement joins TRBV19 to TRBJ1-2; 8 bases align to TRBD1. The CDR3 runs 16 residues. Germline CDR1 is LNHDA and CDR2 is SQIVND (reference sequence). V gave up 1 base and J gave up 3 bases; unmatched junction bases: 7. The CDR3 DNA reads TGTGCCAGTAGTATAGGGGGGGACAGGACCTACTATGGCTACACCTTC. This sequence encodes CASSIGGDRTYYGYTF. Using reference TRBV19 and TRBJ1-2 for the parts outside the CDR3, the full variable domain is DGGITQSPKYLFRKEGQNVTLSCEQNLNHDAMYWYRQDPGQGLRLIYYSQIVNDFQKGDIAEGYSVSREKKESFPLTVTSAQKNPTAFYLCASSIGGDRTYYGYTFGSGTRLTVV.

V and J are TRBV28 and TRBJ2-7, with 9 bases aligning to TRBD2. V lost 6 bases, J lost 7 bases, and 13 bases stayed unmatched. CDR1 MDHEN and CDR2 SYDVKM come from the germline V gene. The CDR3 covers 15 residues. The CDR3 region is CASSPRPGLASEQYF. CDR3 sequence (DNA): TGTGCCAGCAGCCCCCGCCCGGGACTAGCAAGTGAGCAGTACTTC.

The genes are TRBV4-1 and TRBJ2-5, with a possible D match to TRBD1 (6 bases). V lost 1 base and J 5 bases, leaving 11 bases between the germline ends. Germline V gives CDR1 MGHRA, CDR2 YSYEKL. The CDR3 is 14 amino acids. Here the CDR3 reads CASSQGRGLETQYF. CDR3 nucleotides: TGCGCCAGCAGCCAAGGCAGGGGATTGGAGACCCAGTACTTC.

V gene TRBV6-5 combines with J gene TRBJ2-7; TRBD2 aligns across 8 bases. The germline V gene encodes CDR1 MNHEY and CDR2 SVGAGI. V shed 6 bases and J 6 bases; nucleotides not matched to a gene: 13. The CDR3 has 15 amino acids. The CDR3 loop is CASSSRFGGGLEQYF. The CDR3 DNA reads as TGTGCCAGCAGCTCTCGTTTCGGGGGGGGGCTCGAGCAGTACTTC.

The rearrangement uses TRBV7-9 and TRBJ2-1, with 7 bases matching TRBD2. CDR1 is SEHNR and CDR2 is FQNEAQ in the germline V gene (reference sequence). This CDR3 is 11 amino acids long. V shed 7 bases and J 9 bases; nucleotides not matched to a gene: 3. CDR3 sequence: CASKLASEQFF. The CDR3 DNA sequence: TGTGCCAGCAAACTAGCGTCTGAGCAGTTCTTC.

V usage is TRBV10-3 and J usage is TRBJ2-5; the match to TRBD1 covers 8 bases. The J call may be mistaken, given a closer DNA end match to TRBJ2-7. Germline V gene sequence: CDR1 ENHRY, CDR2 SYGVKD. The CDR3 covers 14 residues. The CDR3 coding sequence is TGTGCCATCAGCCAGGACAGGGATAACTACGAGCAGTACTTC. Residues: CAISQDRDNYEQYF.

The rearrangement joins TRBV2 to TRBJ2-3; D may be TRBD2 (6 bases). Trimming cost V 5 bases and J 0 bases, with 12 bases left between them. The CDR3 consists of 15 residues. Germline CDR1 and CDR2: SNHLY and FYNNEI. The CDR3 loop is CASSRDSLSTDTQYF. CDR3 sequence (DNA): TGTGCCAGCAGTCGGGACTCTCTGAGCACAGATACGCAGTATTTT.